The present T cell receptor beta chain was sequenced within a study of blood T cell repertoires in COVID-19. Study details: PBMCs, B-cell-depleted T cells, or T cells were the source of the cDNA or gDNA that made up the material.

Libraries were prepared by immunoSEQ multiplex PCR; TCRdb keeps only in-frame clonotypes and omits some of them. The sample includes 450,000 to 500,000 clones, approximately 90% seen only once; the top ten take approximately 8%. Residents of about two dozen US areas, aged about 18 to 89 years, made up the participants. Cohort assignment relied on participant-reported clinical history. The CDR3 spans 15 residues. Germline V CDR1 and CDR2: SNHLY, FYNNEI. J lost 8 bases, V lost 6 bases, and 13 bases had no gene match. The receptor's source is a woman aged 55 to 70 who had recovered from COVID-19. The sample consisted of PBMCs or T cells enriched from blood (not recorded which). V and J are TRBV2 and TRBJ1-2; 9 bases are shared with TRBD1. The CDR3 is CASSSRDRVSSGYTF. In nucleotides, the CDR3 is TGTGCCAGCAGCAGCCGGGACAGGGTATCCTCGGGCTACACCTTC.